This TCR beta chain derives from a study of cytomegalovirus exposure and HLA in healthy donors. Study-level results: A few CMV-associated chains were confirmed in vitro to be specific for CMV antigens.

Germline V gives CDR1 SGDLS, CDR2 YYNGEE. Trimming removed 4 bases at V and 5 bases at J, with 18 bases between. This CDR3 contains 16 residues. Note on this clone: Its antigen is currently unknown.

Donors in the study were healthy people who gave bone marrow. Use of 60 Vbeta and 13 Jbeta primers characterized the PCR. Profiling relied on immunoSEQ multiplex PCR, and the TCRdb table lists in-frame clones only, not all of them. The table lists about 100,000 clones, around three quarters of them singletons. The clonotype was recovered from a female donor in good health and CMV-seropositive. The sequenced sample was PBMCs. The rearrangement joins TRBV9 to TRBJ2-2; maybe TRBD2 (5 bases). CDR3 in amino acids: CASSPKLASRTGELFF. DNA for the CDR3: TGTGCCAGCAGCCCAAAGCTGGCTAGCCGAACCGGGGAGCTGTTTTTT.